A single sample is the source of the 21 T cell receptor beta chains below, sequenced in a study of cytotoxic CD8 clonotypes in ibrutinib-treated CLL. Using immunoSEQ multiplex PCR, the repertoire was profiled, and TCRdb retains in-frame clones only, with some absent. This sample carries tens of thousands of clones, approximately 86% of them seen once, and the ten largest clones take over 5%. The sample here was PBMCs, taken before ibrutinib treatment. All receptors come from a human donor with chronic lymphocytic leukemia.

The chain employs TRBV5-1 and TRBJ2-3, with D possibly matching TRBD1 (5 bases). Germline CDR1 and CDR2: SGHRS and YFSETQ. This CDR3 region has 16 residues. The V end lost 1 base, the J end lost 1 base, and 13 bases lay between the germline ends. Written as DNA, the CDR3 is TGCGCCAGCAGCTTGTCGCAGGGAATTGGCACAGATACGCAGTATTTT. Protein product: CASSLSQGIGTDTQYF.

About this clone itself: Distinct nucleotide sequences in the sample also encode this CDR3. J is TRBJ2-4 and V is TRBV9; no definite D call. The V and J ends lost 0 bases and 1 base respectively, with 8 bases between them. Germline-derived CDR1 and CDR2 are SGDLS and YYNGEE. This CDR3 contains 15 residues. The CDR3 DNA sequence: TGTGCCAGCAGCGTAGCTGTTGGGGCCAAAAACATTCAGTACTTC. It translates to CASSVAVGAKNIQYF.

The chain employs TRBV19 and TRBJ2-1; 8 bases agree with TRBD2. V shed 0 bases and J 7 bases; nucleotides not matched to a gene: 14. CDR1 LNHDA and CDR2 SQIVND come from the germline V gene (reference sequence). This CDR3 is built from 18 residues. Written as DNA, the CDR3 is TGTGCCAGTAGTATAGATCACAGCGGGAGCCCCACGAGGAATGAGCAGTTCTTC. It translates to CASSIDHSGSPTRNEQFF. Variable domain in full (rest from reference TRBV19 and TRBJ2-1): DGGITQSPKYLFRKEGQNVTLSCEQNLNHDAMYWYRQDPGQGLRLIYYSQIVNDFQKGDIAEGYSVSREKKESFPLTVTSAQKNPTAFYLCASSIDHSGSPTRNEQFFGPGTRLTVL.

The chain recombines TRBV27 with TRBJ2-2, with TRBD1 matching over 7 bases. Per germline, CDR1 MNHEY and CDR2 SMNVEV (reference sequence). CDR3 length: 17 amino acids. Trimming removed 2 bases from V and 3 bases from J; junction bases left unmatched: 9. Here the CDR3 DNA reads TGTGCCAGCAGTTTAGGTAGGGGGCAGGTCGACACCGGGGAGCTGTTTTTT. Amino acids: CASSLGRGQVDTGELFF.

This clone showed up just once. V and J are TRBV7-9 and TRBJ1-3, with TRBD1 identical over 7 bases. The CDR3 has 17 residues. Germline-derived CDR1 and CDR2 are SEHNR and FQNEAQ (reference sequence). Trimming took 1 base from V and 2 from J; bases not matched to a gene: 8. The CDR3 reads CASSLVWTGKTGNTIYF. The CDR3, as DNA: TGTGCCAGCAGCTTAGTCTGGACAGGCAAAACTGGAAACACCATATATTTT.

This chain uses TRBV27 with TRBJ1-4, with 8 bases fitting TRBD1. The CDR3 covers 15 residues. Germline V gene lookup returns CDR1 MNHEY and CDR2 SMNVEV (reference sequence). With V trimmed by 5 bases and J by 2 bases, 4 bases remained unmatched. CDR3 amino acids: CASSPTGGTNEKLFF. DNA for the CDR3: TGTGCCAGCAGTCCTACAGGGGGGACTAATGAAAAACTGTTTTTT.

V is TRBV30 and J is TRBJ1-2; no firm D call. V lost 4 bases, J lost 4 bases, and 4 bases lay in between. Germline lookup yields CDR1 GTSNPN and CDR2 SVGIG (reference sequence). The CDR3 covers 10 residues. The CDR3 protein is CAWNSYGYTF. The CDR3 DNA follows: TGTGCCTGGAACAGCTATGGCTACACCTTC.

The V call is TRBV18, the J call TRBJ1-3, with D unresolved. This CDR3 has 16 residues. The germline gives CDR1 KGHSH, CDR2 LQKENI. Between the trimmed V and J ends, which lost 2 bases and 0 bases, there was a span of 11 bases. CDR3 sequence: CASSPAQLHSGNTIYF. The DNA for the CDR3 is TGTGCCAGCTCACCAGCCCAACTACACTCTGGAAACACCATATATTTT.

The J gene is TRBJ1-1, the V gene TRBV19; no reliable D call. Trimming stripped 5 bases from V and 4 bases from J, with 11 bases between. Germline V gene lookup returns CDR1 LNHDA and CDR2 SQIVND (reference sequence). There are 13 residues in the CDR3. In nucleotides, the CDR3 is TGTGCCAGTAGTCCTCTGCCTGTCACTGAAGCTTTCTTT. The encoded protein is CASSPLPVTEAFF.

The CDR3, as DNA: TGTGCCAGTAGTATAAGCGGGGGGGATCACTATGGCTACACCTTC. Translation gives CASSISGGDHYGYTF. The chain couples TRBV19 to TRBJ1-2; D possibly corresponds to TRBD1 (5 bases). The V end lost 2 bases, the J end lost 3 bases, and 13 bases lay between the germline ends. The CDR3 extends over 15 amino acids. The germline gives CDR1 LNHDA, CDR2 SQIVND (reference sequence).

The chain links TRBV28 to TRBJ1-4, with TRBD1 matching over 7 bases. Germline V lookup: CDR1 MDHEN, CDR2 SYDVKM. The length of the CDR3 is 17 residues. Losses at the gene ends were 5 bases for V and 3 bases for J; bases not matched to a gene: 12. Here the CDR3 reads CASSNPTGISANEKLFF. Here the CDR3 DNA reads TGTGCCAGCAGTAACCCGACAGGGATATCGGCTAATGAAAAACTGTTTTTT.

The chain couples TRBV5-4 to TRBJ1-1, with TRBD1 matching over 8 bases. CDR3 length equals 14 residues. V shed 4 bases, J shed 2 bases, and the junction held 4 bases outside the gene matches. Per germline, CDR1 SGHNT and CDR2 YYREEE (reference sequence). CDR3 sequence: CASSRGQGNTEAFF. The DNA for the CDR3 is TGTGCCAGCAGCCGTGGACAGGGAAACACTGAAGCTTTCTTT.

This CDR3 reads CASSTRRDTQYF. CDR3 DNA: TGTGCCAGCAGCACGAGGAGGGATACGCAGTATTTT. The rearrangement joins TRBV11-2 to TRBJ2-3; D possibly corresponds to TRBD2 (5 bases). The CDR3 totals 12 residues. CDR1 is SGHAT, CDR2 FQNNGV, per germline. Trimming shortened V by 5 bases and J by 6 bases, and 9 bases separated the two germline ends.

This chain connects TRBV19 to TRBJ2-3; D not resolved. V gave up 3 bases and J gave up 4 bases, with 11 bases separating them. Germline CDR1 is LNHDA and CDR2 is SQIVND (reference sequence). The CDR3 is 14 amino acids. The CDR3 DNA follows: TGTGCCAGTAGTATCGGTAGGCCCCCAGATACGCAGTATTTT. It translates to CASSIGRPPDTQYF.

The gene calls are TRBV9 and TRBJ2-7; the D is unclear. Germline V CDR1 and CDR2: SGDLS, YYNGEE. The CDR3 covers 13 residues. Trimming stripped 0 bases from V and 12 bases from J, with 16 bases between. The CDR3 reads CASSVEDRQRRYF. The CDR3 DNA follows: TGTGCCAGCAGCGTAGAGGACCGTCAAAGGAGGTACTTC.

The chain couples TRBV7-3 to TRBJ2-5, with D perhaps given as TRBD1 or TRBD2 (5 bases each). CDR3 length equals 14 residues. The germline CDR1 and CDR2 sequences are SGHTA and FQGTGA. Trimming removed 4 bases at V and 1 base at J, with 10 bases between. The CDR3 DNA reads TGTGCCAGCAGCTGGGACGGATCCCAAGAGACCCAGTACTTC. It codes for CASSWDGSQETQYF.

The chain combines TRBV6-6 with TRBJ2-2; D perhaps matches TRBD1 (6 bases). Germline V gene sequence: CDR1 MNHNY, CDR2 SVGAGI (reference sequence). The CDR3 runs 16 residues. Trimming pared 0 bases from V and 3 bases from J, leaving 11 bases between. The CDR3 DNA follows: TGTGCCAGCAGTTACTCCAGGGGCTGGGACACCGGGGAGCTGTTTTTT. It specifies CASSYSRGWDTGELFF.

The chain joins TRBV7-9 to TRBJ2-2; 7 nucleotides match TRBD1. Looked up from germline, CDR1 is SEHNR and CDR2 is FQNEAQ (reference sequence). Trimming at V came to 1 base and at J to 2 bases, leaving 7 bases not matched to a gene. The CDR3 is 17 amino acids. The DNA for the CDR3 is TGTGCCAGCAGCTTAGTGGCCGGGACAGACAACACCGGGGAGCTGTTTTTT. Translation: CASSLVAGTDNTGELFF.

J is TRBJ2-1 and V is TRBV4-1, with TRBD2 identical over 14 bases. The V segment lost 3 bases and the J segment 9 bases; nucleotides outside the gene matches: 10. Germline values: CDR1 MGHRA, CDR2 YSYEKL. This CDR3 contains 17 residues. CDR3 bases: TGCGCCAGCAGCCAGGTCCCGACTAGCGGGAGGGCCAGTGAGCAGTTCTTC. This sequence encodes CASSQVPTSGRASEQFF.

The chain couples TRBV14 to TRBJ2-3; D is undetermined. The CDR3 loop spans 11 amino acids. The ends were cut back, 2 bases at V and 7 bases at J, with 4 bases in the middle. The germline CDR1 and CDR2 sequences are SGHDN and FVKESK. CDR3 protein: CASSQSNTQYF. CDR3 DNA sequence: TGTGCCAGCAGCCAATCAAATACGCAGTATTTT. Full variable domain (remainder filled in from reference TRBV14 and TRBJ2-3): EAGVTQFPSHSVIEKGQTVTLRCDPISGHDNLYWYRRVMGKEIKFLLHFVKESKQDESGMPNNRFLAERTGGTYSTLKVQPAELEDSGVYFCASSQSNTQYFGPGTRLTVL.

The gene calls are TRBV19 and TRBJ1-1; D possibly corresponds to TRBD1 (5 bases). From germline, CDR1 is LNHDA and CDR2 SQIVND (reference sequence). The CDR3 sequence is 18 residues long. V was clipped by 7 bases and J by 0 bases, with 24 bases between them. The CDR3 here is CASKDSGRQRKLNTEAFF. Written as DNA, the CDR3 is TGTGCCAGTAAAGACTCGGGACGGCAAAGAAAATTGAACACTGAAGCTTTCTTT.